Described below is a single T cell receptor (beta chain) sequence and its context. These data originate in a study of CD8 T cells in Susac syndrome. Study information: When blood was drawn, the patients with Susac syndrome were therapy-naive, on corticosteroids, or on intravenous immunoglobulin alone.

CDR1 and CDR2 (germline): SGHDT, YYEEEE. The CDR3 is 14 amino acids. V lost 4 bases to trimming and J lost 5 bases, with 16 bases between them. Random-hexamer reverse transcription was applied to about 0.5 to 1 ug RNA. TCRdb re-derived calls from the immunoSEQ multiplex PCR reads in MiXCR, one entry per CDR3 protein. Found here are more than 100,000 distinct CDR3 sequences, just under 95% of them singletons; the top ten hold around 0.27%. This sequence was found in a human donor with Susac syndrome. Sequenced input: CD8+ T cells from PBMCs. This chain links TRBV5-6 with TRBJ2-7, with D perhaps matching TRBD2 (5 bases). In nucleotides, the CDR3 is TGTGCCAGCAGCAAAGGCGGGCTAGCCAACGAGCAGTACTTC. It encodes CASSKGGLANEQYF. Combining the CDR3 with reference TRBV5-6 and TRBJ2-7 gives the whole variable domain DAGVTQSPTHLIKTRGQQVTLRCSPKSGHDTVSWYQQALGQGPQFIFQYYEEEERQRGNFPDRFSGHQFPNYSSELNVNALLLGDSALYLCASSKGGLANEQYFGPGTRLTVT.